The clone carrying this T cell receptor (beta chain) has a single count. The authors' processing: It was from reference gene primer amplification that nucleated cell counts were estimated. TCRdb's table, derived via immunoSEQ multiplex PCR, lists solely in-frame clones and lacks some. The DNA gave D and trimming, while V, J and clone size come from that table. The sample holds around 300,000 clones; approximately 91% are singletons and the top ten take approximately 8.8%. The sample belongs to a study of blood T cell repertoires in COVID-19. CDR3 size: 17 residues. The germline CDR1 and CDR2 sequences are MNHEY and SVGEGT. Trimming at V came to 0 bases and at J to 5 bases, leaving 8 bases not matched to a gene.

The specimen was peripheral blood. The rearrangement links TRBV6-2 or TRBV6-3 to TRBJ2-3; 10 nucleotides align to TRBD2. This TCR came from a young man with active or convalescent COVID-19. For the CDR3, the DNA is TGTGCCAGCAGTTACTCGAATACTAGCGGGGTTGAAGATACGCAGTATTTT. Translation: CASSYSNTSGVEDTQYF.